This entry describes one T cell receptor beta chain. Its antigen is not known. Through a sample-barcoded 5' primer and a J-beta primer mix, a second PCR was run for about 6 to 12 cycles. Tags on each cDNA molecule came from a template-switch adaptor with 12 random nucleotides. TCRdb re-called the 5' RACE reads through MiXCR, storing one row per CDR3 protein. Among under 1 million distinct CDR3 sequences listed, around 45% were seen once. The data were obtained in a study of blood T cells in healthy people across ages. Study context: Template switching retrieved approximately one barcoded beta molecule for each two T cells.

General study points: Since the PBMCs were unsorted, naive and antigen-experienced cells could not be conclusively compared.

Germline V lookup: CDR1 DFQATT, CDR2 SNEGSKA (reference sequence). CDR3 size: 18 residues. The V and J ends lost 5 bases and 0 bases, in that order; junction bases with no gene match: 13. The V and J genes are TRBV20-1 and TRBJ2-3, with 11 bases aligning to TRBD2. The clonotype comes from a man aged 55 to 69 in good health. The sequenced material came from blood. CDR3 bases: TGCAGTGCTTTACAACCCGGGACTAGCGGAGATAGCACAGATACGCAGTATTTT. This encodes CSALQPGTSGDSTDTQYF.